This T cell receptor (beta chain) originates from a study of graft-versus-host responses after intestinal transplantation. Study at large: Recipients underwent multivisceral, liver-intestinal, or isolated intestinal transplants. Following induction with anti-thymocyte globulin, all recipients were given tacrolimus and steroids for about three years. Overall study findings and caveats: Association was observed between peak circulating GvH clone levels and early post-transplant HvG declines.

Clones were sequenced by immunoSEQ multiplex PCR, and TCRdb holds only the in-frame ones, with some missing. This table holds fewer than 65,000 clones, 70% to 90% found once. Regarding this clone: Antigen: not known.

V was clipped by 8 bases and J by 8 bases, with 15 bases between them. Germline V gene data show CDR1 as MNHEY and CDR2 as SVGAGI. CDR3 size: 12 residues. The source was unstimulated CD4+ T cells sorted from spleen or lymph node cells, collected before transplant. The chain links TRBV6-5 to TRBJ1-2; D gene unclear. This receptor was identified in a human donor who was the organ donor for an intestinal transplant. CDR3 DNA sequence: TGTGCCAGCCGGGATTTGGTACACGGCTACACCTTC. As protein: CASRDLVHGYTF.